This is a list of T cell receptor beta chains from one sample in a study of cytomegalovirus exposure and HLA in healthy donors. Some clones are missing from TCRdb's copy, which holds only in-frame ones; the method was immunoSEQ multiplex PCR. The data show 150,000 to 160,000 clones, approximately 86% seen once. What was sequenced was PBMCs. The receptor source for this set is a man aged 18 to 30 in good health and CMV-seropositive. The CDR3 runs from the conserved cysteine through the conserved F or W. The order of the fields is clone size, CDR3 length, J gene, D gene, V gene, CDR3 protein, CDR3 DNA. The D gene is left open where the match is weak. Clone size is stated in some rows and not others, as once, few, many or a class when expanded.

. 15 TRBJ2-7 TRBD1 TRBV5-1 CASSPLGGFSYEQYF TGCGCCAGCAGCCCCTTAGGGGGCTTCTCCTACGAGCAGTACTTC
. 18 TRBJ2-1 . TRBV5-4 CASSPPGVGPLSHNEQFF TGTGCCAGCAGCCCCCCCGGGGTGGGCCCCTTGTCCCACAATGAGCAGTTCTTC
. 12 TRBJ2-3 . TRBV7-2 CASSIYTDTQYF TGTGCCAGCAGCATATACACAGATACGCAGTATTTT
. 17 TRBJ2-3 . TRBV19 CASSISIAAVGTDTQYF TGTGCCAGTAGTATTTCGATAGCGGCGGTGGGCACAGATACGCAGTATTTT
. 15 TRBJ2-7 . TRBV5-1 CASSLRTASSYEQYF TGCGCCAGCAGCTTGCGGACAGCGAGCTCCTACGAGCAGTACTTC
. 13 TRBJ2-7 . TRBV30 CAWSGGRSYEQYF TGTGCCTGGAGTGGTGGGAGATCCTACGAGCAGTACTTC
. 15 TRBJ2-3 TRBD1 TRBV5-1 CASSLDGQGANTQYF TGCGCCAGCAGCTTGGATGGACAGGGGGCGAATACGCAGTATTTT
. 14 TRBJ2-7 . TRBV18 CASSPDRSSYEQYF TGTGCCAGCTCACCGGACAGAAGCTCCTACGAGCAGTACTTC
. 13 TRBJ2-7 TRBD1 TRBV6-5 CASTTGVAHEQYF TGTGCCAGCACGACAGGGGTTGCACACGAGCAGTACTTC
once 16 TRBJ1-1 TRBD1 TRBV10-2 CASGELQGIGNTEAFF TGCGCCAGCGGGGAATTACAGGGGATCGGGAACACTGAAGCTTTCTTT
. 16 TRBJ1-1 . TRBV27 CASSLRSGGPNTEAFF TGTGCCAGCAGTTTACGTTCCGGGGGGCCGAACACTGAAGCTTTCTTT
. 13 TRBJ1-2 . TRBV7-8 CASSLGSGVGYTF TGTGCCAGCAGCTTAGGCTCAGGGGTCGGCTACACCTTC
. 16 TRBJ2-1 TRBD2 TRBV27 CASTPIAGAKYNEQFF TGTGCCAGCACCCCTATCGCGGGAGCTAAGTACAATGAGCAGTTCTTC
. 13 TRBJ2-1 TRBD2 TRBV7-3 CASSMGLVSEQFF TGTGCCAGCAGCATGGGACTAGTAAGTGAGCAGTTCTTC
once 18 TRBJ1-1 TRBD1 TRBV19 CASSIIGLRTGGNTEAFF TGTGCCAGTAGTATAATAGGGTTGCGGACAGGTGGGAACACTGAAGCTTTCTTT
. 14 TRBJ2-2 TRBD1 TRBV30 CAINQGANTGELFF TGTGCAATTAATCAGGGGGCGAACACCGGGGAGCTGTTTTTT
. 15 TRBJ2-5 TRBD1 TRBV5-6 CASSLAWTGGETQYF TGTGCCAGCAGCTTGGCTTGGACAGGGGGTGAGACCCAGTACTTC
few 16 TRBJ2-7 . TRBV7-6 CASTLKASGEEEEQYF TGTGCCAGCACACTTAAAGCTTCCGGCGAGGAAGAGGAGCAGTACTTC
. 17 TRBJ2-2 TRBD1 TRBV27 CASTKLAPGGPSGELFF TGTGCCAGCACCAAATTGGCCCCAGGGGGCCCCTCCGGGGAGCTGTTTTTT
. 16 TRBJ2-3 TRBD2 TRBV4-2 CASSQDTSGSTDTQYF TGTGCCAGCAGCCAAGATACTAGCGGGAGCACAGATACGCAGTATTTT
. 15 TRBJ1-2 TRBD1 TRBV28 CAAGRPGQGANGYTF TGTGCCGCAGGACGACCGGGACAGGGGGCCAACGGCTACACCTTC
few 13 TRBJ2-7 TRBD1 TRBV6-5 CASSPGQGWEQYF TGTGCCAGCAGCCCCGGACAGGGATGGGAGCAGTACTTC